The source of this TCR beta chain is a study of blood T cell repertoires in COVID-19 (TCRdb year 2020). About the investigation overall: The collaborator samples originated in the United States, Italy and Spain and spanned the acute and convalescent phases of COVID-19. The material from the prospective study consisted of cDNA or gDNA derived from T cells, B-cell-depleted T cells, or PBMCs. Subjects who had been exposed to COVID-19, were actively infected with it, or had recovered from it provided the deeply sampled blood TCRbeta repertoires that made up the dataset. The repertoires were released in a freely available public database intended as a resource for research on the immune response to SARS-CoV-2. Samples were obtained from the ongoing ImmuneRACE study (first 160 participants) and from over a thousand subjects provided by 6 global collaborators. Nearly every sample came with metadata listing a de-identified subject ID, COVID-19 status, age in years and sex. Where available, HLA class I and class II types were taken from metadata supplied by the sample provider and were not determined by assay-based typing.

Including cysteine and phenylalanine, the CDR3 has 15 amino acids. Only CDR3 DNA is held: 45 bases, read in frame from base 1. V has 6 bases trimmed and J has 3 bases trimmed; junction bases matching no gene number 7. CDR1 is given as ENHRY and CDR2 as SYGVKD, both from the germline V gene. Beyond this particular receptor, the publication reports: Clinical and demographic metadata were provided uncurated, with the amount varying by source and participant.

A note on this clone: Its cognate antigen has yet to be identified. Base qualities were left out, and no much larger clone turns up one base away.

Participants in the prospective study were enrolled through a virtual design, were aged roughly 18 to 100 years, and lived in about two dozen United States geographic areas. In the prospective study, cohorts were assigned on the basis of participant-reported clinical history obtained from a screening survey and a study questionnaire. Mobile phlebotomists in the prospective study collected whole blood, serum and a nasopharyngeal or oropharyngeal swab from every participant. Additional blood draws and questionnaires over an approximately 2-month period could optionally be provided by prospective study participants. Before DNA extraction, blood samples from the prospective study were shipped at room temperature or frozen. The immunoSEQ Assay, a bias-controlled multiplex PCR, was used to amplify TCRbeta CDR3 regions from genomic DNA. Regarding the original processing steps: Nucleated cell counts per sample were estimated from amplification of reference gene primers within the assay. To quantify the absolute abundance of each unique TCRbeta CDR3 rearrangement, sequence reads were collapsed and filtered. For each sample, productive Simpson clonality was calculated by taking the square root of Simpson's diversity index across productive rearrangements. TCRdb mirrors the immuneACCESS table, restricted to in-frame sequences. Some clones are absent from its copies; in checked studies, under half trace to an unresolved V gene, and the reason for the others is unknown. That table gives V, J and clone size, and the DNA gave D and trimming. This sample lists 180,000 or so clones; roughly 87% were detected once. Together, the top ten hold approximately 2.5% of the sample.

Recombination joined TRBV10-3 with TRBJ2-1; 8 central bases correspond to TRBD1. Source material: PBMCs or T cells enriched from blood (not recorded which). The TCR was taken from a middle-aged woman with acute COVID-19. The sequenced DNA is TGTGCCATCAGCCAGACAGGGGAGGTCTACAATGAGCAGTTCTTC. Translated, it reads CAISQTGEVYNEQFF.